The 8 T cell receptor beta chains listed next were all sequenced from one sample in a study of blood T cell repertoires in COVID-19. The method was immunoSEQ multiplex PCR; TCRdb's version includes in-frame clones alone and lacks a portion of them. Of fewer than 110,000 clones in the sample, about 90% were seen once. Sequenced input: peripheral blood. These receptors were obtained from a man in his forties with active or convalescent COVID-19.

The chain has TRBV7-9 and TRBJ2-1; D perhaps matches TRBD1 (5 bases). Germline loops: CDR1 SEHNR, CDR2 FQNEAQ (reference sequence). The CDR3 runs to 15 residues. Trimming left V 1 base short and J 6 bases short, with 13 bases between. The CDR3 DNA reads as TGTGCCAGCAGCTTAGAACCAGGGTCGGGCAATGAGCAGTTCTTC. Its protein is CASSLEPGSGNEQFF.

The chain has TRBV18 and TRBJ1-5, with a possible D match to TRBD1 (6 bases). The V end was cut by 2 bases, the J end by 4 bases, with 18 bases between. The germline V gene encodes CDR1 KGHSH and CDR2 LQKENI. CDR3 length: 17 residues. The CDR3 nucleotides read TGTGCCAGCTCACCAACGGACAGTGCCTTTGGGAATCAGCCCCAGCATTTT. Protein product: CASSPTDSAFGNQPQHF.

This chain uses TRBV30 with TRBJ2-1, with 9 nucleotides matching TRBD2. This CDR3 contains 14 residues. Losses at the gene ends were 1 base for V and 7 bases for J; bases not matched to a gene: 5. Germline V gene data show CDR1 as GTSNPN and CDR2 as SVGIG (reference sequence). The CDR3 DNA sequence: TGTGCCTGGAGTGCGGCCGCGGGGGGGAATGAGCAGTTCTTC. It codes for CAWSAAAGGNEQFF. The full variable domain, its missing parts supplied by reference TRBV30 and TRBJ2-1, is SQTIHQWPATLVQPVGSPLSLECTVEGTSNPNLYWYRQAAGRGLQLLFYSVGIGQISSEVPQNLSASRPQDRQFILSSKKLLLSDSGFYLCAWSAAAGGNEQFFGPGTRLTVL.

The chain employs TRBV28 and TRBJ1-5; 11 positions agree with TRBD1. With V trimmed by 3 bases and J by 1 base, 8 bases remained unmatched. Per the germline V gene, CDR1 is MDHEN and CDR2 is SYDVKM. The CDR3 sequence is 18 residues long. DNA for the CDR3: TGTGCCAGCAGTTTCGGTCGGACAGGGGGCAGAAGCAATCAGCCCCAGCATTTT. Its translation: CASSFGRTGGRSNQPQHF. The variable domain in full, with the rest retrieved from reference TRBV28 and TRBJ1-5, is DVKVTQSSRYLVKRTGEKVFLECVQDMDHENMFWYRQDPGLGLRLIYFSYDVKMKEKGDIPEGYSVSREKKERFSLILESASTNQTSMYLCASSFGRTGGRSNQPQHFGDGTRLSIL.

The V call is TRBV27, the J call TRBJ1-3, with TRBD1 matching over 7 bases. CDR1 is MNHEY, CDR2 SMNVEV, per germline (reference sequence). The CDR3 totals 16 residues. With 6 bases clipped from V and 2 bases from J, the junction kept 10 bases outside the gene matches. CDR3 amino acids: CASSLSGTATGNTIYF. The CDR3 DNA sequence: TGTGCCAGCAGCCTCTCCGGGACAGCAACTGGAAACACCATATATTTT.

The V gene is TRBV23-1, the J gene TRBJ1-4, with 12 bases lining up with TRBD1. TRBV23-1 is given ORF status, its function remaining uncertain. The CDR3 covers 16 residues. Unmatched junction bases numbered 6, after V lost 4 bases and J lost 6 bases. The CDR3 sequence: CASSLIRDRGHEKLFF. CDR3 sequence (DNA): TGCGCCAGCAGTCTGATCCGGGACAGGGGGCATGAAAAACTGTTTTTT.

This clone has just a few counts. The rearrangement links TRBV3-1 (or the pseudogene TRBV3-2) to TRBJ2-5; TRBD1 matches at 7 bases. V shed 8 bases and J 1 base; nucleotides not matched to a gene: 10. The CDR3 length is 15 residues. Germline V gene sequence: CDR1 LGHDT, CDR2 YNNKEL (reference sequence). The DNA for the CDR3 is TGTGCCAGCGCTAACAGGGGTAATTCCCAAGAGACCCAGTACTTC. Its translation: CASANRGNSQETQYF.

In this sample, this clone turned up once. The chain uses TRBV6-1 and TRBJ1-2; no definite D call. Trimming took 2 bases from V and 2 from J, leaving 12 bases between them. Germline CDR1 reads MNHNS; CDR2 reads SASEGT. The CDR3 length is 15 residues. In DNA form, the CDR3 reads TGTGCCAGCAGTGAAATGAGCGGCAGGAACTATGGCTACACCTTC. Amino acid sequence: CASSEMSGRNYGYTF.